Listed below are T cell receptor beta chains from one sample, sequenced in a study of blood T cell repertoires in COVID-19. Libraries were prepared by immunoSEQ multiplex PCR; TCRdb keeps only in-frame clonotypes and omits some of them. The sample has 250,000 to 300,000 clones, less than 90% seen once. The sample taken for sequencing was peripheral blood. Receptor source: a woman in her twenties or thirties with COVID-19, enrolled during active disease. Both conserved end residues are part of each CDR3. A D gene is named only where the DNA matches it firmly. Some rows have no size entry. The others give once, few or many, or a class for an expanded clone.

size: once; J: TRBJ2-7; D: -; V: TRBV7-9; DNA: TGTGCCAGCAGCTTGGGGCAGGGAAATCTATACGAGCAGTACTTC; CDR3: CASSLGQGNLYEQYF
size: -; J: TRBJ2-7; D: -; V: TRBV9; DNA: TGTGCCAGCAGCGTAGGAGGTCTAGAAACCTACGAGCAGTACTTC; CDR3: CASSVGGLETYEQYF
size: -; J: TRBJ2-1; D: -; V: TRBV15; DNA: TGTGCCACCGCCGGGGGGCAATGGAATGAGCAGTTCTTC; CDR3: CATAGGQWNEQFF
size: -; J: TRBJ2-5; D: -; V: TRBV2; DNA: TGTGCCAGCAGTCCCAGCCAGGGCCGAGAGACCCAGTACTTC; CDR3: CASSPSQGRETQYF
size: once; J: TRBJ2-3; D: TRBD2; V: TRBV6-6; DNA: TGTGCCAGCAGTTATGGGGGAGGGAGAAGCGCAGATACGCAGTATTTT; CDR3: CASSYGGGRSADTQYF
size: -; J: TRBJ1-2; D: -; V: TRBV29-1; DNA: TGCAGCGCCCCGACAGTAGCTAACTATGGCTACACCTTC; CDR3: CSAPTVANYGYTF
size: -; J: TRBJ2-7; D: -; V: TRBV7-8; DNA: TGTGCCAGCAGCTTAGTTCTCTCCTACGAGCAGTACTTC; CDR3: CASSLVLSYEQYF
size: -; J: TRBJ1-3; D: -; V: TRBV14; DNA: TGTGCCAGCAGCCAAGAGGCGTGGGGCCGCTACGGAAACACCATATATTTT; CDR3: CASSQEAWGRYGNTIYF
size: -; J: TRBJ1-2; D: -; V: TRBV7-8; DNA: TGTGCCAGCAGCTTAGACTTTAACTATGGCTACACCTTC; CDR3: CASSLDFNYGYTF
size: -; J: TRBJ2-2; D: TRBD2; V: TRBV6-5; DNA: TGTGCCACCCTGAAGCGGGGGGACACCGGGGAGCTGTTTTTT; CDR3: CATLKRGDTGELFF
size: -; J: TRBJ2-1; D: TRBD2; V: TRBV5-5; DNA: TGTGCCAGCAGCTTAGGCGGGGGGGAATACAATGAGCAGTTCTTC; CDR3: CASSLGGGEYNEQFF
size: -; J: TRBJ2-1; D: TRBD1; V: TRBV19; DNA: TGTGCCAGTAGAAAGACAGGGGACAATGAGCAGTTCTTC; CDR3: CASRKTGDNEQFF
size: -; J: TRBJ2-7; D: -; V: TRBV7-9; DNA: TGTGCCAGCAGCTTTAGGACTGGCGTCTCCTACGAGCAGTACTTC; CDR3: CASSFRTGVSYEQYF
size: -; J: TRBJ1-4; D: -; V: TRBV2; DNA: TGTGCCAGCAAAGCAGGCACTCGTAATGAAAAACTGTTTTTT; CDR3: CASKAGTRNEKLFF
size: -; J: TRBJ1-3; D: -; V: TRBV7-9; DNA: TGTGCCAGCACCACACAGCTCCGCTCTGGAAACACCATATATTTT; CDR3: CASTTQLRSGNTIYF
size: -; J: TRBJ1-5; D: TRBD1; V: TRBV11-2; DNA: TGTGCCAGCAGCCCGGGACAGGGAAATCAGCCCCAGCATTTT; CDR3: CASSPGQGNQPQHF
size: -; J: TRBJ2-7; D: -; V: TRBV6-1; DNA: TGTGCCAGCAGTGAGATCGGGTCACCCTACGAGCAGTACTTC; CDR3: CASSEIGSPYEQYF